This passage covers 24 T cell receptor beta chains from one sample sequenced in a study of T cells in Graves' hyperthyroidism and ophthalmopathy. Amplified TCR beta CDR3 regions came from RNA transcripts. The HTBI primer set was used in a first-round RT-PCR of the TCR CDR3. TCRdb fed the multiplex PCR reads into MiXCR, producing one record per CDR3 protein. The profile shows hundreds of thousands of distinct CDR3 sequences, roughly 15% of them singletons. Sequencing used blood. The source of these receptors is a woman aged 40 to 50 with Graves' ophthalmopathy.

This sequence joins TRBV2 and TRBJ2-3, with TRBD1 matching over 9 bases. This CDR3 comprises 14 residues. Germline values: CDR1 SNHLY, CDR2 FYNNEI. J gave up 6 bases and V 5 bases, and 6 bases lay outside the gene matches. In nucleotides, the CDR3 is TGTGCCAGCAGTAAGACAGGGGGGATGGATACGCAGTATTTT. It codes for CASSKTGGMDTQYF.

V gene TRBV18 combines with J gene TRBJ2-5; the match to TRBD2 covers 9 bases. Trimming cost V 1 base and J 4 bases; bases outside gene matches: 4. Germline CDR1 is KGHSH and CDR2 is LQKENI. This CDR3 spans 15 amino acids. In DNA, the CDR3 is TGTGCCAGCTCACCACTAGCGGGGGTCGGAGAGACCCAGTACTTC. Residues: CASSPLAGVGETQYF.

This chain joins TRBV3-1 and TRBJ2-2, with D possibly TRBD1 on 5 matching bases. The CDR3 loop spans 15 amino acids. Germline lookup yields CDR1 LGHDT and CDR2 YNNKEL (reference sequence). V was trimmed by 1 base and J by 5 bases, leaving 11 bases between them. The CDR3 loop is CASSQVQGGTGELFF. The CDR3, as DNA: TGTGCCAGCAGCCAAGTCCAGGGTGGGACCGGGGAGCTGTTTTTT. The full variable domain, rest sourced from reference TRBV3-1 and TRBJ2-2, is DTAVSQTPKYLVTQMGNDKSIKCEQNLGHDTMYWYKQDSKKFLKIMFSYNNKELIINETVPNRFSPKSPDKAHLNLHINSLELGDSAVYFCASSQVQGGTGELFFGEGSRLTVL.

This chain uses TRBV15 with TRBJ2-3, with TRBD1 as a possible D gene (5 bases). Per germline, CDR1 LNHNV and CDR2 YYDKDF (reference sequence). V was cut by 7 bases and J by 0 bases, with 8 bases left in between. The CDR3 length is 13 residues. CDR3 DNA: TGTGCCACCACGACAGCGAGCACAGATACGCAGTATTTT. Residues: CATTTASTDTQYF. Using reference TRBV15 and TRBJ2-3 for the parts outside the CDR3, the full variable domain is DAMVIQNPRYQVTQFGKPVTLSCSQTLNHNVMYWYQQKSSQAPKLLFHYYDKDFNNEADTPDNFQSRRPNTSFCFLDIRSPGLGDTAMYLCATTTASTDTQYFGPGTRLTVL.

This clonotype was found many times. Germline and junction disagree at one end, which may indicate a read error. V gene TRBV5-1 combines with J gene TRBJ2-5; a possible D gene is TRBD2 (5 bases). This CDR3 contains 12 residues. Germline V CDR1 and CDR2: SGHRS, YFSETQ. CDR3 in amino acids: CASSLEGETQYF. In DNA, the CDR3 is TGTGCCAGCAGCTTAGAGGGAGAGACCCAGTACTTC.

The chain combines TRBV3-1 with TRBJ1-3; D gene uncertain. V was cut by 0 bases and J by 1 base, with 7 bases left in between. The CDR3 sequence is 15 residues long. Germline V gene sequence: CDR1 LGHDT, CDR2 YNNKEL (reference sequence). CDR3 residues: CASSQETNSGNTIYF. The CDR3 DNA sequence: TGTGCCAGCAGCCAAGAGACCAATTCTGGAAACACCATATATTTT.

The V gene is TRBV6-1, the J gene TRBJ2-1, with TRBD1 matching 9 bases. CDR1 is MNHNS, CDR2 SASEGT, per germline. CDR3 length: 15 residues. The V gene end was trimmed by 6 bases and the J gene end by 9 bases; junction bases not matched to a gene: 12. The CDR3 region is CASSSRGQGPIEQFF. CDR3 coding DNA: TGTGCCAGCAGCTCTCGGGGACAGGGACCCATTGAGCAGTTCTTC.

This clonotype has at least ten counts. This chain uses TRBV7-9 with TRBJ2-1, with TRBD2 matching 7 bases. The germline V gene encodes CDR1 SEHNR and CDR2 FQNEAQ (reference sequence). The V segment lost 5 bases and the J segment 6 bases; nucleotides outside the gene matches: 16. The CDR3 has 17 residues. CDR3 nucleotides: TGTGCCAGCAGCCCACTCCCTAGCGGCCAGAAAGCCAATGAGCAGTTCTTC. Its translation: CASSPLPSGQKANEQFF.

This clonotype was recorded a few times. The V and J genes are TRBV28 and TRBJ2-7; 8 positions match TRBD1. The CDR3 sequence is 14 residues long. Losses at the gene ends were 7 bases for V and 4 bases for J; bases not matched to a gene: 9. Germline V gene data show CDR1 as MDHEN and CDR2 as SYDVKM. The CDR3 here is CASNQPGTGYEQYF. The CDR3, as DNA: TGTGCCAGCAATCAACCCGGGACAGGTTACGAGCAGTACTTC. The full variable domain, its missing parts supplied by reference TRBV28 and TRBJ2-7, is DVKVTQSSRYLVKRTGEKVFLECVQDMDHENMFWYRQDPGLGLRLIYFSYDVKMKEKGDIPEGYSVSREKKERFSLILESASTNQTSMYLCASNQPGTGYEQYFGPGTRLTVT.

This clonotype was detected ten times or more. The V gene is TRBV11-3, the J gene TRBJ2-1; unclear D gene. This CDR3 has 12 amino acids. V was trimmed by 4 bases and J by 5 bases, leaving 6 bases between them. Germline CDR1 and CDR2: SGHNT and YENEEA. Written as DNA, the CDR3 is TGTGCCAGCAGCTCCCAGAACAATGAGCAGTTCTTC. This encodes CASSSQNNEQFF.

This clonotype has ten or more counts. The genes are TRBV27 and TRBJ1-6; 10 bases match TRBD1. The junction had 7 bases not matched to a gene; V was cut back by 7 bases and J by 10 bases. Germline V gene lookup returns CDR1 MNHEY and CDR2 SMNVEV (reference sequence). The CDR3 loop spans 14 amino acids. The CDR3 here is CASMTGDRGSPLHF. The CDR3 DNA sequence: TGTGCCAGCATGACAGGGGACAGGGGATCACCCCTCCACTTT.

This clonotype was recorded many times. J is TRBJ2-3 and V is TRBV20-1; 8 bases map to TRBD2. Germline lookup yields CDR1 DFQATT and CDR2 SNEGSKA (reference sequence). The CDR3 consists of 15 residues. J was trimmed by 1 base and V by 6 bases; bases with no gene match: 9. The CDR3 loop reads CSATRGGVGTDTQYF. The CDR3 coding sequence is TGCAGTGCCACCCGGGGGGGAGTCGGCACAGATACGCAGTATTTT.

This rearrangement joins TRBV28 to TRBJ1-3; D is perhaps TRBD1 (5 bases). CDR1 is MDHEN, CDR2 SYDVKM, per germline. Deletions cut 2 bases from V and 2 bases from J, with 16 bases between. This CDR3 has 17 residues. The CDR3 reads CASSLTLFSGTGNTIYF. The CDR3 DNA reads TGTGCCAGCAGTTTAACCCTTTTTTCAGGGACTGGAAACACCATATATTTT.

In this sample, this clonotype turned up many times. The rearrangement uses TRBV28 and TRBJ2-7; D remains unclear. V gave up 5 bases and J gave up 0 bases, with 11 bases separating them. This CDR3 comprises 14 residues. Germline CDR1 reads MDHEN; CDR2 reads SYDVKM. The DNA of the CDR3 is TGTGCCAGCAGTATTCCCGTCGGCTCCTACGAGCAGTACTTC. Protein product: CASSIPVGSYEQYF.

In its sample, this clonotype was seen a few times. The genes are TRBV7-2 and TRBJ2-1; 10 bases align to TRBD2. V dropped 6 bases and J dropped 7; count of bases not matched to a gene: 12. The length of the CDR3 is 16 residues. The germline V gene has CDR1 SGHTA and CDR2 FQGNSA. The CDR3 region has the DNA TGTGCCAGCAGTCCCTCGGTAGCGGGAGGTAGGAATGAGCAGTTCTTC. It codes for CASSPSVAGGRNEQFF.

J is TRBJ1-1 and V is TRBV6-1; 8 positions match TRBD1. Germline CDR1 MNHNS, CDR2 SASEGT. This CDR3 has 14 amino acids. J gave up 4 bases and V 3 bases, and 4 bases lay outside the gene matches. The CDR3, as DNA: TGTGCCAGCAGTGATCAGGGGGCCGGCACTGAAGCTTTCTTT. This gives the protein CASSDQGAGTEAFF.

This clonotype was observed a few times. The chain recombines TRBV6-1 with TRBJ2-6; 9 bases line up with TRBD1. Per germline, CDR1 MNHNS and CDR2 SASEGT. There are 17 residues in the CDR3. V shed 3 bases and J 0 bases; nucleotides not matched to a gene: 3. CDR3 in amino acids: CASSEGQGISGANVLTF. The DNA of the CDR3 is TGTGCCAGCAGTGAGGGACAGGGAATCTCTGGGGCCAACGTCCTGACTTTC.

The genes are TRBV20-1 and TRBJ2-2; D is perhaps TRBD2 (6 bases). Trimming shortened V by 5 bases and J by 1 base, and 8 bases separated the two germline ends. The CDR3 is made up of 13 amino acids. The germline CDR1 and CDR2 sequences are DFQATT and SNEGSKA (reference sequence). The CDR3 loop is CSALGGNTGELFF. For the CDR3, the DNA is TGCAGTGCTTTGGGAGGGAACACCGGGGAGCTGTTTTTT.

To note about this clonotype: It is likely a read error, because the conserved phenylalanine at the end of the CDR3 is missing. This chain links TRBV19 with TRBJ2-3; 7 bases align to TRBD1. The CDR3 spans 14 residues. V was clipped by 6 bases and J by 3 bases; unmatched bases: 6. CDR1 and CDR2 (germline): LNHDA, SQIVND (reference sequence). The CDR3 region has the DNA TGTGCCAGTAGAACGACAGGGTTAACAGATACGCAGTATTCT. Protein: CASRTTGLTDTQYS.

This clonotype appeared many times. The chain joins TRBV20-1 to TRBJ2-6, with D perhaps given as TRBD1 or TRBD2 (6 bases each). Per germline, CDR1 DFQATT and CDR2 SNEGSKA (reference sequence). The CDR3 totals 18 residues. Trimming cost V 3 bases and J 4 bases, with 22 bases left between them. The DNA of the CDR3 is TGCAGTGCTAGTGCCCCACGGGGGCTAGTAAGCGGGGCCAACGTCCTGACTTTC. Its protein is CSASAPRGLVSGANVLTF.

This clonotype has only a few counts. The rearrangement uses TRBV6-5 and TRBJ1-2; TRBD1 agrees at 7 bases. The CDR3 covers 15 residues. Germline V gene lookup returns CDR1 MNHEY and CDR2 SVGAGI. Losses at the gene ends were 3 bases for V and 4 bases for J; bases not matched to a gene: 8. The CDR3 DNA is TGTGCCAGCAGTTATACAATCGGGACAGTCTATGGCTACACCTTC. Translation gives CASSYTIGTVYGYTF.

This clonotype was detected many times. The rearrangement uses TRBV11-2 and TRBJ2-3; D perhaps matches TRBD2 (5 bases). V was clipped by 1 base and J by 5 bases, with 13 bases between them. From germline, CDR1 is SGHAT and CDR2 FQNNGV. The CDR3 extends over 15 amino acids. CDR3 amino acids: CASSLAPLAGDTQYF. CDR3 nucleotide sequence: TGTGCCAGCAGCTTAGCCCCCCTAGCAGGAGATACGCAGTATTTT.

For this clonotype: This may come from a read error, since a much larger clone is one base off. Written as DNA, the CDR3 is TGTGCCAGCAGGAGGGGGGGGGTGGCAGATACGCAGTATTTT. Translated, it gives CASRRGGVADTQYF. This sequence joins TRBV2 and TRBJ2-3; a weak D match, TRBD2 (7 bases). The CDR3 spans 14 residues. V lost 6 bases and J lost 4, with 14 bases in between. From germline, CDR1 is SNHLY and CDR2 FYNNEI.

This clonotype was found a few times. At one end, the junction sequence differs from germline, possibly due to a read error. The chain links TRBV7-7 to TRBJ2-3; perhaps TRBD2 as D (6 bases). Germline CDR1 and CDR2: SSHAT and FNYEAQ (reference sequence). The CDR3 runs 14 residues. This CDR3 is CASSLAGITDTQYF. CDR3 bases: TGTGCTAGCAGCTTGGCGGGAATCACAGATACGCAGTATTTT.